The 5 T cell receptor beta chains below come from one sample, sequenced in a study of blood T cell repertoires in COVID-19. Sequencing was performed with immunoSEQ multiplex PCR; in TCRdb, only in-frame clones are kept and a portion is missing. The table records approximately 210,000 clones, approximately 84% of them present only once. Sequenced material: peripheral blood. These receptors all stem from a woman between 45 and 60 years old with active or convalescent COVID-19.

This chain joins TRBV15 and TRBJ2-7; TRBD2 might be the D (6 bases). Trimming took off 1 base at V and 2 bases at J, with 12 bases between the two ends. Germline CDR1 reads LNHNV; CDR2 reads YYDKDF (reference sequence). The CDR3 consists of 15 residues. The CDR3 reads CATSRAGLPAYEQYF. The CDR3 DNA follows: TGTGCCACCAGCAGAGCGGGACTGCCTGCCTACGAGCAGTACTTC.

The chain recombines TRBV5-1 with TRBJ2-5, with a possible D match to TRBD1 (7 bases). The CDR3 extends over 14 amino acids. Germline V lookup: CDR1 SGHRS, CDR2 YFSETQ. The V gene lost 5 bases and the J gene lost 8 bases, with 19 bases spanning the gap. The CDR3 DNA is TGCGCCAGCAGACCTGGACAGGAGGGGGCCACCCAGTACTTC. As protein: CASRPGQEGATQYF.

This clone was detected only a few times. The CDR3 DNA sequence: TGTGCCAGCAGTTACTCATTACACGGAGGGAAACTGTTTTTT. It translates to CASSYSLHGGKLFF. This rearrangement joins TRBV6-5 to TRBJ1-4; D gene uncertain. Germline assignment: CDR1 MNHEY and CDR2 SVGAGI. V gave up 0 bases and J gave up 11 bases, with 13 bases separating them. CDR3 length equals 14 residues.

Regarding this clone: Other DNA sequences within the sample encode an identical CDR3. This chain joins TRBV5-1 and TRBJ1-2; TRBD1 is a possible D gene (6 bases). Germline assignment: CDR1 SGHRS and CDR2 YFSETQ. V lost 0 bases and J 0 bases, leaving 6 bases between the germline ends. The CDR3 has 14 amino acids. As DNA, the CDR3 is TGCGCCAGCAGCTTGGGACAGGCTAACTATGGCTACACCTTC. It codes for CASSLGQANYGYTF. Full variable domain (outside the CDR3, taken from reference TRBV5-1 and TRBJ1-2): KAGVTQTPRYLIKTRGQQVTLSCSPISGHRSVSWYQQTPGQGLQFLFEYFSETQRNKGNFPGRFSGRQFSNSRSEMNVSTLELGDSALYLCASSLGQANYGYTFGSGTRLTVV.

This clone appeared a few times. The chain uses TRBV9 and TRBJ2-7; D unresolved. The CDR3 runs 14 residues. The germline V gene has CDR1 SGDLS and CDR2 YYNGEE. V was shortened by 0 bases and J by 0 bases, with 7 bases between the two germline ends. The CDR3 DNA follows: TGTGCCAGCAGCGTAGTCCCCAGCTCCTACGAGCAGTACTTC. It translates to CASSVVPSSYEQYF. The full variable domain, completed using reference TRBV9 and TRBJ2-7, is DSGVTQTPKHLITATGQRVTLRCSPRSGDLSVYWYQQSLDQGLQFLIQYYNGEERAKGNILERFSAQQFPDLHSELNLSSLELGDSALYFCASSVVPSSYEQYFGPGTRLTVT.